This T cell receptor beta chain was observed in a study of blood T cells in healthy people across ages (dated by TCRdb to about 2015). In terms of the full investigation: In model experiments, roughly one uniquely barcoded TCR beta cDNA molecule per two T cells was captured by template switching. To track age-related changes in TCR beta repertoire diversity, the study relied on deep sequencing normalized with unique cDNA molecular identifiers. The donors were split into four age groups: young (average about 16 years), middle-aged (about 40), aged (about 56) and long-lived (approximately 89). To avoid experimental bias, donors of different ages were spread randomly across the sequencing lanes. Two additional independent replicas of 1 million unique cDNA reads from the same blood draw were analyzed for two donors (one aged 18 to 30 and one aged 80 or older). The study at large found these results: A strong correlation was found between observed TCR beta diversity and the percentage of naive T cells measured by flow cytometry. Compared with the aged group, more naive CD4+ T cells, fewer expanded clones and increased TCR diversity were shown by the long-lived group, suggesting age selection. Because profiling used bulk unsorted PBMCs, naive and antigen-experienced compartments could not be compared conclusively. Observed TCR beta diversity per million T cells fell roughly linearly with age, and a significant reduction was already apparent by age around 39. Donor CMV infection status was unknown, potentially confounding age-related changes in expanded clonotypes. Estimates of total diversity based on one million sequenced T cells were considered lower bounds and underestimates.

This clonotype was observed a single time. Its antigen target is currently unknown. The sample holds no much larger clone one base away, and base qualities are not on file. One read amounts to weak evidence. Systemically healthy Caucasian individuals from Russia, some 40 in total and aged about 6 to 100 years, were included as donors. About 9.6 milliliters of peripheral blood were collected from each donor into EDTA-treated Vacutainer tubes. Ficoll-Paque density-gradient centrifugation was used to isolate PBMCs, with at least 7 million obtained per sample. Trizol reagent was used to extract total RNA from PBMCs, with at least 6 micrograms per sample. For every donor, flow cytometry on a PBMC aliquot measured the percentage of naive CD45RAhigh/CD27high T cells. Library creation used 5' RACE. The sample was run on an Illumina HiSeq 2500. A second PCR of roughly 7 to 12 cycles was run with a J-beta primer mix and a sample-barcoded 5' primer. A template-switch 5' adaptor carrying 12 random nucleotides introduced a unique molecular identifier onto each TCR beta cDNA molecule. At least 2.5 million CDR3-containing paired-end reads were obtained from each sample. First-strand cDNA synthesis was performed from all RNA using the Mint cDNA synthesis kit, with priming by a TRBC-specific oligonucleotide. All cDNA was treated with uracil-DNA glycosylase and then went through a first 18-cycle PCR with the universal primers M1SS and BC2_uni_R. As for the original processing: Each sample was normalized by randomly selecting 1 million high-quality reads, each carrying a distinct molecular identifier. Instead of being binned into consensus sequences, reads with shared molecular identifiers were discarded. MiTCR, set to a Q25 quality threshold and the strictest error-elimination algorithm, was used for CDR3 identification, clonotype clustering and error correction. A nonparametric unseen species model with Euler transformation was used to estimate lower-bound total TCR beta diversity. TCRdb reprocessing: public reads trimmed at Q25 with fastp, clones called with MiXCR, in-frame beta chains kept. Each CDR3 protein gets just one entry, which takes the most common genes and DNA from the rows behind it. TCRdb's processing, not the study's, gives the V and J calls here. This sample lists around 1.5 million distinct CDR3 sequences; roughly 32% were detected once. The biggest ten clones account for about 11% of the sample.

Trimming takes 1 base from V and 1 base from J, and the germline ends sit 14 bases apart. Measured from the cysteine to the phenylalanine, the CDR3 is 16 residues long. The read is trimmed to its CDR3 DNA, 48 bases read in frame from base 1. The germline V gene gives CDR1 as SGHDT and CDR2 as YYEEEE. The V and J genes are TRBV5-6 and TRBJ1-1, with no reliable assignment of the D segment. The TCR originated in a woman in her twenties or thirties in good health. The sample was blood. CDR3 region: CASSLPGGVENTEAFF. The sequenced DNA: TGTGCCAGCAGCTTGCCTGGCGGGGTCGAGAACACTGAAGCTTTCTTT.